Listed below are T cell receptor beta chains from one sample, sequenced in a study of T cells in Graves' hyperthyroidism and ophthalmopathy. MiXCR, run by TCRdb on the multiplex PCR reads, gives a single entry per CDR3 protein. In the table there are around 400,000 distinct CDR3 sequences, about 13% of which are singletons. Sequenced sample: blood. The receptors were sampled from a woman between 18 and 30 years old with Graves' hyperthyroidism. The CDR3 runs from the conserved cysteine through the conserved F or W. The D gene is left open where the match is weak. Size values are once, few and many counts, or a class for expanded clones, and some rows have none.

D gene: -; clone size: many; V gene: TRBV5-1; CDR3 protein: CASSFEEPYGYTF
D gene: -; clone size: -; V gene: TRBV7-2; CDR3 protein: CASSSGQTRGELFF
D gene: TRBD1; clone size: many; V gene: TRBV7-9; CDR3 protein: CASSLAPLGQGDYNEQFF
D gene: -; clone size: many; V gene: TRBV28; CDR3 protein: CASSPTVYQETQYF
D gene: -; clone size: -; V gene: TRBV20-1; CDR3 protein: CSAQDLTGELFF
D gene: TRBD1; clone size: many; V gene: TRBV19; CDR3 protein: CASSIEERDSYEQYF
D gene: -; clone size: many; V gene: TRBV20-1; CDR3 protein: CSASRKGGYSF
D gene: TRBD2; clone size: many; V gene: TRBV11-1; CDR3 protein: CASSLPPFSGGADTQYF
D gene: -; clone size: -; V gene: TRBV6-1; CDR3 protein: CASMTSGIPGEQFF
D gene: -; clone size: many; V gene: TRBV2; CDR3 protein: CASKDLPAEGEKLFF
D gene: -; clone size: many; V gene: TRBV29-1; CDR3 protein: CSVSQRLGYEQYF
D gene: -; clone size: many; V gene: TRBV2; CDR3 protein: CASSEAPSPGELFF
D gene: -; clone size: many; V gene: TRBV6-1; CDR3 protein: CASSGALGEKLFF
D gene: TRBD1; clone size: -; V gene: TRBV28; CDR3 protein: CASSFRHRGPRSYEQYF
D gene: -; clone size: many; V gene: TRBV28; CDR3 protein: CASRSAGNYGYTF
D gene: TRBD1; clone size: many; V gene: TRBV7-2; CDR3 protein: CASSLRTGTIYEQYF
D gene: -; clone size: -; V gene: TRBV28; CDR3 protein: CASSYSLTALNTEAFF
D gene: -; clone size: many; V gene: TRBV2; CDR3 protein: CASSELAAVNEKLFF
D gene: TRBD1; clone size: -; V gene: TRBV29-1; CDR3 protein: CSANARGRGYTF
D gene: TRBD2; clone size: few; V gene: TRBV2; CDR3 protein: CAGSGLADTDTQYF
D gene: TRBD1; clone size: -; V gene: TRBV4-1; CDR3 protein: CASSIPGTGYGYTF
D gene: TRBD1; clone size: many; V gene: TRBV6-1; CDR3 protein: CASSNPGQGAGNQPQHF
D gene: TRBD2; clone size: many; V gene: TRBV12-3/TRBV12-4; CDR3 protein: CASGRADLNEQFF
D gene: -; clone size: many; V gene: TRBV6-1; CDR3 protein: CASSFTGLAAFF
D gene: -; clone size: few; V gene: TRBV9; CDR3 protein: CASSVEAPANTGELFF
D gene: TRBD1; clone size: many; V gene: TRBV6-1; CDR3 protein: CASRLGQGDNEQFF
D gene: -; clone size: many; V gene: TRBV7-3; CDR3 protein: CASSLNRRPYEQYF
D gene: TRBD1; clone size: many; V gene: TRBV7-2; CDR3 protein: CASSPTGAGELFF
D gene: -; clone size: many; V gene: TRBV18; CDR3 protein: CASSPPMTAEQFF
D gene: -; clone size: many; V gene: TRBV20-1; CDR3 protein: CSASRLSYTDTQYF
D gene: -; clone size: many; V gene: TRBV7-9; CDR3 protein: CASSLLRGETQYF
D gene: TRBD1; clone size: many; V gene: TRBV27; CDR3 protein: CASSRTGNTDTQYF
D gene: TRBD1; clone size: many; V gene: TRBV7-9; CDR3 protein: CASSLGGGGFNQPQHF
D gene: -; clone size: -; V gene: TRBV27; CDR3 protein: CASSFSGLLPDGYTF
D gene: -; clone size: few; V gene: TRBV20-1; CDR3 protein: CRANAWGDTRYF
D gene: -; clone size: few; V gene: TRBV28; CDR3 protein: CASSYGTLNEQYF
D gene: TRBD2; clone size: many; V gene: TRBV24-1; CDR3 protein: CATSDLREGGTGELFF
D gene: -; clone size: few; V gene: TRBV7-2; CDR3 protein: CASSLVNPGTDGYGYTF
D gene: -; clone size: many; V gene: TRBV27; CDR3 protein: CASRNRADEQYF
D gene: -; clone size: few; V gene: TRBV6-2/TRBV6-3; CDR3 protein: CASSYLDGSSGANVLTF
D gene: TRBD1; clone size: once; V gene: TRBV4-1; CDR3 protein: CASTRGPGQGAQPQHF
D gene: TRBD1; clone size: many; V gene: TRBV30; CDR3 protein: CAWNSGQGYYEQYF
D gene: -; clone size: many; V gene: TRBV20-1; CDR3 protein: CSARLGASYNEQFF
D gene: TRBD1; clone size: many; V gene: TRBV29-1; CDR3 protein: CSVLLQGAYTEAFF
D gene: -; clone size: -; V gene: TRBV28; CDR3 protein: CASSLWTGLQGSTGELFF
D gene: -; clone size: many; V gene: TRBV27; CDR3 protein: CASSLNRFYEQYF